A selection of T cell receptor beta chains follows, all from one sample in a study of T cell therapy after organ transplantation. Antigens of these TCRs are unknown. Libraries were prepared by immunoSEQ multiplex PCR; TCRdb keeps only in-frame clonotypes and omits some of them. The sample lists around 20,000 clones, 80% to 85% seen once, with around 36% in the top ten. The specimen comprised CD8+ T cells from blood, sampled after autologous CMV-specific T cell therapy. The receptors derive from a human patient who had received a solid organ transplant and had CMV disease. A share of the T cells may be of graft donor origin. The CDR3 runs from the conserved cysteine through the conserved F or W. The D gene is left open where the match is weak. Clone sizes are given selectively: once, few, many, or a class where the clone is expanded.

j_call v_call d_call clone_size cdr3_nt cdr3_aa
TRBJ2-5 TRBV6-5 NA NA TGTGCCAGCAGCCCCGGGACAAGTAGGGAAGAGACCCAGTACTTC CASSPGTSREETQYF
TRBJ2-5 TRBV6-5 TRBD2 NA TGTGCCAGCAGGGTAGCGGGAATCCAAGAGACCCAGTACTTC CASRVAGIQETQYF
TRBJ1-1 TRBV7-3 NA NA TGTGCCAGCAGCTTAGTGGGACAATTCCTGGAGTTT CASSLVGQFLEF
TRBJ1-5 TRBV23-1 NA NA TGCGCCAGCAGTCAAAGCCCCCAGCATTTT CASSQSPQHF
TRBJ1-5 TRBV28 NA NA TGTGCCAGCAGTCTAACGGGACTCGGCTCCCAGCCCCAGCATTTT CASSLTGLGSQPQHF
TRBJ2-7 TRBV6-5 NA NA TGTGCCAGCAGTTACGGGCCGGTCTCCTACGAGCAGTACTTC CASSYGPVSYEQYF
TRBJ1-2 TRBV5-4 NA NA TGTGCCAGCAGCTTTGGCTCATCAGGGGGCTACACCTTC CASSFGSSGGYTF
TRBJ1-1 TRBV30 NA NA TGTGCCTGGAGTGAGGGGCTGACGAACACTGAAGCTTTCTTT CAWSEGLTNTEAFF
TRBJ2-1 TRBV7-2 TRBD2 once TGTGCCAGCAGCTCAGGGACTAGCGGGGATTTCAATGAGCAGTTCTTC CASSSGTSGDFNEQFF
TRBJ2-3 TRBV6-1 TRBD1 NA TGTGCCAGTGGGGACAGGCTAGACTTCACAGATACGCAGTATTTT CASGDRLDFTDTQYF
TRBJ2-1 TRBV7-2 TRBD2 NA TGTGCCAGCAGCCGAGAACTAGCGGGGGAGCAGTTCTTC CASSRELAGEQFF
TRBJ2-7 TRBV7-6 NA NA TGTGCCAGCAGCCAAAACTTCAGAGAAGTAGGCGAGCAGTACTTC CASSQNFREVGEQYF
TRBJ2-3 TRBV5-4 NA once TGTGCCAGCAGCCCGGTCGGGGATACGCAGTATTTT CASSPVGDTQYF
TRBJ2-5 TRBV9 TRBD2 NA TGTGCCAGCAGCCCTCGGACTAGCGGGATGGAAGGAGAGACCCAGTACTTC CASSPRTSGMEGETQYF
TRBJ2-7 TRBV11-2 TRBD1 NA TGTGCCAGCAGCACAGAGGCAGGGGGTCCTACCTACGAGCAGTACTTC CASSTEAGGPTYEQYF
TRBJ2-7 TRBV5-6 TRBD2 NA TGTGCCAGCAGCTCAGGACTAGCGGACTACGAGCAGTACTTC CASSSGLADYEQYF
TRBJ2-5 TRBV27 NA NA TGTGCCAGCACCTCGGACGGGAGGACCCAGTACTTC CASTSDGRTQYF
TRBJ1-5 TRBV6-4 NA NA TGTGCCAGCAGTGAGGGGGCGCGGAATCAGCCCCAGCATTTT CASSEGARNQPQHF
TRBJ2-3 TRBV4-3 TRBD1 NA TGCGCCAGCAGCCAAACCCCGGGACAGGGGGCAGATACGCAGTATTTT CASSQTPGQGADTQYF
TRBJ2-1 TRBV9 NA NA TGTGCCAGCAGCCCCGGGACTGCCTACAATGAGCAGTTCTTC CASSPGTAYNEQFF
TRBJ2-7 TRBV5-6 NA NA TGTGCCAGCAGCTTGGGCGGCTACGAGCAGTACTTC CASSLGGYEQYF
TRBJ2-5 TRBV11-2 NA NA TGTGCCAGCAGCTCCTCCTGGGGGAGGGAGACCCAGTACTTC CASSSSWGRETQYF
TRBJ1-6 TRBV9 NA NA TGTGCCAGCAGCACTCACAGGGTCGGTTCACCCCTCCACTTT CASSTHRVGSPLHF
TRBJ2-1 TRBV7-6 NA NA TGTGCCAGCAGCTTAGAGGTAGCCTTAAATGAGCAGTTCTTC CASSLEVALNEQFF
TRBJ1-3 TRBV7-2 TRBD1 NA TGTGCCAGCAGCCCAGGGGCCGGGACAGGGGAATACTCTGGAAACACCATATATTTT CASSPGAGTGEYSGNTIYF
TRBJ2-1 TRBV19 NA NA TGTGCCAGTAGTATTGTATCGGACTCCCAGCAGTTCTTC CASSIVSDSQQFF
TRBJ2-7 TRBV5-6 NA NA TGTGCCAGCAGCCGTCCCAGGGTTACCTACGAGCAGTACTTC CASSRPRVTYEQYF
TRBJ2-3 TRBV29-1 NA NA TGCAGCGTTGAAGATCTTCGGGGGATTACTAGCACAGATACGCAGTATTTT CSVEDLRGITSTDTQYF
TRBJ2-7 TRBV19 TRBD1 NA TGTGCCAGTAGCCGGGACAGGGCCCCCTACGAGCAGTACTTC CASSRDRAPYEQYF
TRBJ2-1 TRBV4-1 NA NA TGCGCCAGCAGCCAAGGACGGGGGTTAAATGAGCAGTTCTTC CASSQGRGLNEQFF
TRBJ2-7 TRBV4-1 TRBD1 NA TGCGCCAGCAGCCAGGGGGACAGGCAGTTCGGCGAGCAGTACTTC CASSQGDRQFGEQYF
TRBJ1-5 TRBV19 NA NA TGTGCCACTCGAATGGGGATAGGCAATCAGCCCCAGCATTTT CATRMGIGNQPQHF
TRBJ2-3 TRBV10-3 TRBD2 NA TGTGCCATCAGTGAGGCTAGCGGGCCAGTTCATACGCAGTATTTT CAISEASGPVHTQYF
TRBJ1-1 TRBV6-5 TRBD1 NA TGTGCCAGCAGTCTTACAGGGGAAGGGACTGAAGCTTTCTTT CASSLTGEGTEAFF
TRBJ1-6 TRBV5-8 NA NA TGTGCCAGCAGCTTAGGGGCGTCGGGTGGTTCACCCCTCCACTTT CASSLGASGGSPLHF
TRBJ2-3 TRBV5-6 NA NA TGTGCCAGCAGTCAGCCTTATCCCACCCCCACAGATACGCAGTATTTT CASSQPYPTPTDTQYF
TRBJ1-1 TRBV6-5 TRBD1 NA TGTGCCAGCAGCCGTTCGGGACAGTCGAACACTGAAGCTTTCTTT CASSRSGQSNTEAFF
TRBJ1-5 TRBV28 TRBD1 NA TGTGCCAGCAGTTTATGGCAGGGGGCTGAGCAGCCCCAGCATTTT CASSLWQGAEQPQHF
TRBJ2-5 TRBV10-3 NA NA TGTGCCATCAGTGAAGGGGATCCTCCAGGGACCCAGTACTTC CAISEGDPPGTQYF
TRBJ1-4 TRBV27 NA NA TGTGCCAGCAGTGTAGGGACTTCCATTAATGAAAAACTGTTTTTT CASSVGTSINEKLFF
TRBJ2-7 TRBV4-1 NA NA TGCGCCAGCAGCCAAGACCCAGGGAGCTCCTACGAGCAGTACTTC CASSQDPGSSYEQYF